The TCR beta chain described here comes from a study of OX40 agonist ivuxolimab in advanced cancers. The germline V gene has CDR1 ENHRY and CDR2 SYGVKD. The V and J ends lost 6 bases and 5 bases respectively, with 20 bases between them. The CDR3 is made up of 15 amino acids. A single count supports this clone. Assay: immunoSEQ multiplex PCR; the TCRdb copy retains only in-frame clones and omits some. Here the sample spans roughly 54,000 clones, 84% being singletons. The origin of this receptor is an adult with an advanced solid tumor such as melanoma, head and neck, liver or kidney cancer. Sequences were derived from CD4+ or CD8+ T cells sorted from blood, sampled in a trial of the OX40 agonist ivuxolimab. The chain is built from TRBV10-3 and TRBJ2-7; tentative D call: TRBD2 (7 bases). This CDR3 is CAISPGRGASDEQYF. In nucleotides, the CDR3 is TGTGCCATCAGCCCAGGGAGGGGGGCTTCTGACGAGCAGTACTTC.